The 13 T cell receptor beta chains presented below share a single source sample, sequenced in a study of T cell responses to AZD1222 COVID-19 vaccine. Sequencing used immunoSEQ multiplex PCR; TCRdb keeps in-frame clones, though not all of them. This table has 180,000 or so clones, less than 90% appearing once. Sequenced here: peripheral blood, sampled on day 0 of AZD1222 vaccination. These receptors were collected from an adult in good health.

This chain connects TRBV5-1 to TRBJ2-3; TRBD1 might be the D (6 bases). This CDR3 comprises 13 residues. Germline values: CDR1 SGHRS, CDR2 YFSETQ. Trimming pared 4 bases from V and 3 bases from J, leaving 9 bases between. For the CDR3, the DNA is TGCGCCAGCAGCACAGGGACGACAGATACGCAGTATTTT. Translating gives CASSTGTTDTQYF.

J is TRBJ1-2 and V is TRBV6-4; D not certain. The CDR3 runs 13 residues. Trimming left V 11 bases short and J 8 bases short, with 21 bases between. The germline V gene has CDR1 MRHNA and CDR2 SNTAGT. The DNA of the CDR3 is TGTGCCGATCCCCCGGCTGAAGCCGGCGGCTACACCTTC. This sequence encodes CADPPAEAGGYTF.

The chain's CDR3 is CASSAGGIYEKLFF. The CDR3 DNA sequence: TGTGCCAGCAGTGCAGGGGGGATATACGAAAAACTGTTTTTT. The V and J genes are TRBV28 and TRBJ1-4, with TRBD1 matching over 7 bases. The CDR3 length is 14 residues. V lost 5 bases, J lost 8 bases, and 8 bases stayed unmatched. CDR1 MDHEN and CDR2 SYDVKM come from the germline V gene.

V gene TRBV21-1 combines with J gene TRBJ2-7. TRBV21-1 constitutes a pseudogene. The CDR3 consists of 16 residues. The CDR3 region is CASSLKGIQTFYEQYV. CDR3 nucleotide sequence: TGTGCCAGCAGCCTAAAAGGTATTCAGACCTTCTACGAGCAGTACGTC.

The chain uses TRBV28 and TRBJ1-1, with a possible D match to TRBD1 (5 bases). The germline V and J ends were trimmed by 1 base and 4 bases, with 13 bases remaining between them. From germline, CDR1 is MDHEN and CDR2 SYDVKM. The CDR3 sequence is 15 residues long. The CDR3 coding sequence is TGTGCCAGCAGTTTATTACGTGGGGGTGGCACTGAAGCTTTCTTT. This encodes CASSLLRGGGTEAFF.

The chain joins TRBV11-1 to TRBJ2-2; D gene unclear. Trimming took 1 base from V and 3 from J, leaving 9 bases between them. The germline V gene encodes CDR1 SGHAT and CDR2 FQDESV (reference sequence). The CDR3 length is 15 residues. In DNA, the CDR3 is TGTGCCAGCAGCTTAGGTACGGCCGACACCGGGGAGCTGTTTTTT. It translates to CASSLGTADTGELFF.

This clone was seen just once. CDR3 sequence: CASNAGARNTEAFF. The CDR3, as DNA: TGTGCCAGCAACGCAGGGGCCAGGAACACTGAAGCTTTCTTT. V gene TRBV28 combines with J gene TRBJ1-1; possible D gene TRBD1, 6 bases. The germline CDR1 and CDR2 sequences are MDHEN and SYDVKM. V was cut by 7 bases and J by 1 base, with 13 bases left in between. The CDR3 is made up of 14 amino acids.

The J gene is TRBJ1-1, the V gene TRBV25-1, with D possibly being TRBD1 (6 bases). Germline V lookup: CDR1 MGHDK, CDR2 SYGVNS. Trimming left V 2 bases short and J 11 bases short, with 18 bases between. This CDR3 has 14 amino acids. The CDR3 sequence: CASSEGLGGAVAFF. CDR3 nucleotides: TGTGCCAGCAGTGAAGGTCTTGGGGGCGCGGTGGCTTTCTTT.

The chain couples TRBV10-3 to TRBJ2-7, with D maybe TRBD1 (5 bases). This CDR3 is 11 amino acids long. Germline CDR1 is ENHRY and CDR2 is SYGVKD. Between the trimmed V and J ends, which lost 5 bases and 7 bases, there was a span of 9 bases. DNA for the CDR3: TGTGCCATCAGTCTGGACAAAGAGCAGTACTTC. Its translation is CAISLDKEQYF.

J is TRBJ2-3 and V is TRBV6-5; D may be TRBD1 (6 bases). Germline assignment: CDR1 MNHEY and CDR2 SVGAGI. This CDR3 is built from 12 residues. The V and J ends lost 5 bases and 8 bases respectively, with 11 bases between them. This CDR3 reads CASSRTDSTQYF. For the CDR3, the DNA is TGTGCCAGCAGTAGGACAGACTCTACGCAGTATTTT.

CDR3 residues: CASSLQSVGLDYGYTF. Written as DNA, the CDR3 is TGTGCCAGCAGCTTACAATCTGTCGGGCTGGACTATGGCTACACCTTC. This sequence joins TRBV7-8 and TRBJ1-2, with unresolved D. Trimming stripped 2 bases from V and 3 bases from J, with 16 bases between. The CDR3 is 16 residues long. Germline V gives CDR1 SGHVS, CDR2 FQNEAQ.

This clone was recorded once. The V gene is TRBV20-1, the J gene TRBJ1-2; D unresolved. CDR3 length: 11 residues. The ends were cut back, 2 bases at V and 7 bases at J, with 8 bases in the middle. Germline CDR1 reads DFQATT; CDR2 reads SNEGSKA (reference sequence). The CDR3 here is CSARLYGGYTF. The CDR3 nucleotides are TGCAGTGCTAGACTCTATGGTGGCTACACCTTC.

Note on this clone: No DNA is shown, since the ends of the CDR3 on it are uncertain; the CDR3 is the one TCRdb lists. The V and J genes are TRBV6-1 and TRBJ1-3. Both ends counted, the CDR3 spans 18 residues. Germline V gives CDR1 MNHNS, CDR2 SASEGT. The chain's CDR3 is CASSEFGPGTSSGNTIYF.